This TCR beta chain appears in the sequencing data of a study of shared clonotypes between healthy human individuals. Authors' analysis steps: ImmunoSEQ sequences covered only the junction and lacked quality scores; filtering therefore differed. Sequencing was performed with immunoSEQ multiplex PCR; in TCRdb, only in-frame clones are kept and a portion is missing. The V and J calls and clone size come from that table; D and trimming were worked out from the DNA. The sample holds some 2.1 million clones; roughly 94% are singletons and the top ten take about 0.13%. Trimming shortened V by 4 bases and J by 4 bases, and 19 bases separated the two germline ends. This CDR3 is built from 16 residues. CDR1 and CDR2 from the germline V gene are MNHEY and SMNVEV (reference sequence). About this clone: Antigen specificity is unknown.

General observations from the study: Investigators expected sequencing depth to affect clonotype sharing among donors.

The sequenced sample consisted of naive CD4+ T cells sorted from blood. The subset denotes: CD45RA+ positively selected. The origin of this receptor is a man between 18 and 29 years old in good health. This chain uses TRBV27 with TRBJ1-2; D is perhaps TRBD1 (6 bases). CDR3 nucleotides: TGTGCCAGCAGTTGGAGACAGGACCCCACCCTCTATGGCTACACCTTC. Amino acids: CASSWRQDPTLYGYTF.